This TCR beta chain was sequenced for a study of shared clonotypes between healthy human individuals. Study findings and constraints: Generation probabilities of non-shared clonotypes were lower (relative to those shared by all four donors).

Turning to this clone: The antigen remains unidentified.

Naive CD8 cells, CD45RO-negative and positively selected for CCR7, excluded terminally differentiated effector memory CD45RA+ cells. Donors, without exception, were Caucasian adults residing in Nashville, Tennessee. Every subset's genomic DNA went evenly onto several immunoSEQ plates. Libraries were prepared by immunoSEQ multiplex PCR; TCRdb keeps only in-frame clonotypes and omits some of them. The sample records roughly 2 million clones, about 94% being singletons. The V gene's germline CDR1 is LGHNA and CDR2 YSLEER. The CDR3 spans 16 residues. V shed 0 bases, J shed 7 bases, and the junction held 4 bases outside the gene matches.

The V call is TRBV4-3, the J call TRBJ2-2, with 11 nucleotides matching TRBD1. Specimen: naive CD8+ T cells sorted from blood. This TCR was recovered from a man aged 18 to 29 in good health. This CDR3 is CASSQDGQGAFGELFF. The DNA for the CDR3 is TGCGCCAGCAGCCAAGACGGACAGGGGGCTTTCGGGGAGCTGTTTTTT.